One sample yielded the 5 T cell receptor beta chains listed below, sequenced in a study of beta chain features in type 1 diabetes. Overall study findings and caveats: People with Type 1 diabetes carried modestly yet significantly shorter TCRB CDR3s in all four CD4+ subsets.

Antigens of these TCRs are unknown. The authors reverse transcribed all of the isolated RNA, so sequencing captured expressed TCRB transcripts. Clones were sequenced by immunoSEQ multiplex PCR, and TCRdb holds only the in-frame ones, with some missing. The table shows around 650,000 clones, with around 12% occurring only once. Sequenced: naive CD4+ T cells from blood. The receptors originated from a man aged 25 to 40 with type 1 diabetes.

This clone was observed a handful of times. The chain has TRBV7-8 and TRBJ2-5; 15 bases are a match to TRBD2. With 6 bases clipped from V and 4 bases from J, the junction kept 6 bases outside the gene matches. CDR1 and CDR2 from the germline V gene are SGHVS and FQNEAQ. The CDR3 loop spans 16 amino acids. The CDR3 DNA reads TGTGCCAGCAGGCAGGGACTAGCGGGGGGTCGAGAGACCCAGTACTTC. This sequence encodes CASRQGLAGGRETQYF.

The chain joins TRBV5-1 to TRBJ1-4, with a possible D match to TRBD1 (5 bases). From germline, CDR1 is SGHRS and CDR2 YFSETQ. This CDR3 comprises 13 residues. The V end was cut by 4 bases, the J end by 4 bases, with 8 bases between. CDR3 bases: TGCGCCAGCAGCGAGGACAATAATGAAAAACTGTTTTTT. Protein sequence: CASSEDNNEKLFF.

This chain uses TRBV7-2 with TRBJ2-5, with TRBD1 matching 7 bases. Germline V gene data show CDR1 as SGHTA and CDR2 as FQGNSA. J gave up 2 bases and V 9 bases, and 3 bases lay outside the gene matches. CDR3 length: 12 amino acids. DNA for the CDR3: TGTGCCAGTGACAGGGCTCAAGAGACCCAGTACTTC. It codes for CASDRAQETQYF.

There are a few counts of this clone. The J gene is TRBJ1-2, the V gene TRBV7-9; maybe TRBD1 (5 bases). The CDR3 totals 15 residues. Germline lookup yields CDR1 SEHNR and CDR2 FQNEAQ (reference sequence). V was trimmed by 1 base and J by 7 bases, leaving 16 bases between them. CDR3 region: CASSLDSRQNGGYTF. The CDR3 coding sequence is TGTGCCAGCAGCTTAGATTCAAGACAGAACGGTGGCTACACCTTC.

This clone is a singleton in its sample. This chain connects TRBV4-1 to TRBJ2-2; 9 nucleotides agree with TRBD1. The germline V gene has CDR1 MGHRA and CDR2 YSYEKL. Losses at the gene ends were 6 bases for V and 7 bases for J; bases not matched to a gene: 9. This CDR3 is 15 amino acids long. CDR3 sequence reads: CASRPTGGGVGELFF. The CDR3 nucleotides read TGCGCCAGCAGACCTACAGGGGGCGGTGTCGGGGAGCTGTTTTTT.